This T cell receptor beta chain was sequenced during a study of regulatory T cells in long-lasting Graves disease. Findings and caveats of the study: Those with persistent disease had in common more public clonotypes (about 3,000) than new patients (approximately 920).

The time point is: persistent/refractory GD, antithyroid drugs over 5 years with positive TRAb. The TCR library was made from RNA extracted from PBMCs. An endocrinology department located in Xi'an, China, was where the patients came from. Tubes containing EDTA received around 9.9 milliliters of drawn peripheral blood. Note on this clonotype: The antigen is not known.

J lost 6 bases, V lost 0 bases, and 15 bases had no gene match. CDR3 length equals 19 residues. Looked up from germline, CDR1 is DFQATT and CDR2 is SNEGSKA (reference sequence). Building the TCR beta libraries relied on iRepertoire HTBI primers, and CDR3 regions underwent Arm-PCR. As handled by the study authors: Throughout the samples, researchers identified some 57 TRBV and more than twelve TRBJ segments. TCRdb re-called the multiplex PCR reads through MiXCR, storing one row per CDR3 protein. The V and J calls follow TCRdb's processing rather than the paper's. The data contain about 460,000 distinct CDR3 sequences, approximately 22% of them singletons.

The genes are TRBV20-1 and TRBJ1-5; 12 positions match TRBD1. This sequence was found in a female donor with Graves disease. Sequenced here: peripheral blood mononuclear cells (PBMCs), sampled when the disease was refractory, from a patient treated with antithyroid drugs. DNA for the CDR3: TGCAGTGCTAGAGATGGGGGACAGGGGGCGCGAGGATCTGGTCAGCCCCAGCATTTT. This encodes CSARDGGQGARGSGQPQHF.